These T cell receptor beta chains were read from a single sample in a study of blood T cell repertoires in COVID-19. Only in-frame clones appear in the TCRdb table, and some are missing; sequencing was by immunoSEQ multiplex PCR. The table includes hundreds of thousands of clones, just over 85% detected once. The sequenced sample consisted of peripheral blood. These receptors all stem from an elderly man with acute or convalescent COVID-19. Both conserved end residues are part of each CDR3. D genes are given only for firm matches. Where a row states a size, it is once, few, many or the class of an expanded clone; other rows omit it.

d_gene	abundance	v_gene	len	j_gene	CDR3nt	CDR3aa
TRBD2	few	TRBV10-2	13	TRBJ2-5	TGCGCCAGCAGGACTAGCGGAGGGGAGACCCAGTACTTC	CASRTSGGETQYF
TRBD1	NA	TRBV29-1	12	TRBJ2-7	TGCAGCGTGGGGACAGGGGTCTACGAGCAGTACTTC	CSVGTGVYEQYF
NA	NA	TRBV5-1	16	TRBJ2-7	TGCGCCAGCAGCTTGATCCCCAGGGGTAGCTCCTACGAGCAGTACTTC	CASSLIPRGSSYEQYF
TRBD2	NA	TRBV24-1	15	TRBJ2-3	TGTGCCACCAGTCGGACTAGCGGGAGCACAGATACGCAGTATTTT	CATSRTSGSTDTQYF
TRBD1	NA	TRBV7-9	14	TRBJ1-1	TGTGCCAGCAGCCGGGACAGCCAGAACACTGAAGCTTTCTTT	CASSRDSQNTEAFF
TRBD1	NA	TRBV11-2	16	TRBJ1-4	TGTGCCAGCAGCGCACGACAGGGGATGATTAATGAAAAACTGTTTTTT	CASSARQGMINEKLFF
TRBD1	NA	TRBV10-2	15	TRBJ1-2	TGCGCCAGCAGGTTAGGACAGGGGGAAGGCTATGGCTACACCTTC	CASRLGQGEGYGYTF
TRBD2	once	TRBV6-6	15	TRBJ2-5	TGTGCCAGCAGTTCTCGGGGGGGGCTTGGAGAGACCCAGTACTTC	CASSSRGGLGETQYF
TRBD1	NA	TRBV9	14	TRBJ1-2	TGTGCCAGCAGCGTAGGGGGACAGCAGTATGGCTACACCTTC	CASSVGGQQYGYTF
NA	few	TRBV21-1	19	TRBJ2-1	TGTGCCAGCAGCCCAAGGCCCGCGGACAGGGGGACACGGTACAATGAGCAGTTCTTC	CASSPRPADRGTRYNEQFF
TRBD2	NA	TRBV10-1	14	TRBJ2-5	TGCGCCACCATTACTAGCGGGGGTCTGTTGACCCAGTACTTC	CATITSGGLLTQYF
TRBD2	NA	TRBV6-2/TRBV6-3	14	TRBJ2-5	TGTGCCAGCAGTCGGACTAGTGACGAAGAGACCCAGTACTTC	CASSRTSDEETQYF
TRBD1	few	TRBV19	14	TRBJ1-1	TGTGCCAGTAGTATACAGGGGGCAAGGACTGAAGCTTTCTTT	CASSIQGARTEAFF
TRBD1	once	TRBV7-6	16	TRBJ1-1	TGTGCCAGCAGCTCGCCGGGACAGGGGGCGAACACTGAAGCTTTCTTT	CASSSPGQGANTEAFF